One sample yielded the 28 T cell receptor beta chains listed below, sequenced in a study of T cell responses to AZD1222 COVID-19 vaccine (dated by TCRdb to the early 2020s). Read against the paper, the sample's time point label means: baseline before first vaccination. The treatment or condition label of this sample denotes: meningococcal conjugate vaccine given as trial control. Library preparation used the immunoSEQ multiplex PCR assay. Here the immuneACCESS table is served through TCRdb, limited to in-frame sequences with V and J called. Missing clones are a known gap in these copies; in checked studies unresolved V genes cover under half, and the rest lacks a known reason. A total of more than 95,000 clones appear in this sample, around 89% of them only once. More than 9.5% of the sample rests with the top ten. The specimen comprised peripheral blood, sampled on day 0 of MenACWY control vaccination. The origin of the receptors is an adult in good health.

The chain has TRBV19 and TRBJ2-7; D is unclear. V lost 3 bases and J 3 bases, leaving 9 bases between the germline ends. CDR1 is LNHDA and CDR2 is SQIVND in the germline V gene (reference sequence). The CDR3 spans 13 residues. The CDR3 here is CASSITDFYEQYF. CDR3 nucleotides: TGTGCCAGTAGTATTACAGATTTCTACGAGCAGTACTTC.

V and J are TRBV5-1 and TRBJ1-2, with 8 bases lining up with TRBD1. The CDR3 runs to 14 residues. With V trimmed by 4 bases and J by 4 bases, 6 bases remained unmatched. CDR1 is SGHRS and CDR2 is YFSETQ in the germline V gene. DNA for the CDR3: TGCGCCAGCAGCCTGACAGGGGACAGCTATGGCTACACCTTC. It translates to CASSLTGDSYGYTF.

Points on this clone: The germline gene is not matched at one end of the junction; a read error may be the cause. This chain uses TRBV3-1 (or the pseudogene TRBV3-2) with TRBJ2-1; D unclear. The CDR3 runs 10 residues. Germline loops: CDR1 LGHDT, CDR2 YNNKEL (reference sequence). CDR3 DNA: TGTGCCAGCCACGATGTGGCAGACGTCTTC. It is translated as CASHDVADVF.

This chain joins TRBV11-2 and TRBJ1-6; a weak D match, TRBD1 (5 bases). Trimming left V 0 bases short and J 6 bases short, with 15 bases between. This CDR3 contains 17 residues. From germline, CDR1 is SGHAT and CDR2 FQNNGV. CDR3 region: CASSLDPTGTLNSPLHF. The CDR3 coding sequence is TGTGCCAGCAGCTTAGATCCAACCGGGACCCTTAATTCACCCCTCCACTTT.

V usage is TRBV18 and J usage is TRBJ1-6; D is unresolved. The germline CDR1 and CDR2 sequences are KGHSH and LQKENI. The CDR3 has 13 residues. The V end lost 3 bases, the J end lost 6 bases, and 6 bases lay between the germline ends. The CDR3 sequence: CASSPDGNSPLHF. CDR3 in DNA: TGTGCCAGCTCACCTGACGGTAATTCACCCCTCCACTTT.

This clone showed up just once. This chain connects TRBV5-6 to TRBJ1-2; perhaps TRBD1 as D (6 bases). V lost 3 bases, J lost 12 bases, and 21 bases lay in between. The CDR3 sequence is 14 residues long. Germline V lookup: CDR1 SGHDT, CDR2 YYEEEE. The CDR3 region is CASSSSGTRGIDTF. The DNA of the CDR3 is TGTGCCAGCAGCTCGTCCGGGACACGAGGTATTGACACCTTC.

The genes are TRBV5-8 and TRBJ2-5; D possibly corresponds to TRBD1 (7 bases). Trimming stripped 4 bases from V and 5 bases from J, with 18 bases between. Germline-derived CDR1 and CDR2 are SGHTS and YDEGEE. The CDR3 totals 15 residues. The CDR3 loop reads CASSLAGGPLETQYF. The CDR3 region has the DNA TGTGCCAGCAGCCTAGCAGGGGGGCCCCTGGAGACCCAGTACTTC.

The chain uses TRBV5-4 and TRBJ1-2, with D possibly TRBD1 on 5 matching bases. Germline CDR1 reads SGHNT; CDR2 reads YYREEE (reference sequence). Trimming took 0 bases from V and 6 from J, leaving 12 bases between them. The CDR3 length is 14 residues. DNA for the CDR3: TGTGCCAGCAGCTTGGGGTCAGGGTCAAATGGCTACACCTTC. This encodes CASSLGSGSNGYTF.

The chain employs TRBV11-3 and TRBJ2-1; D gene unclear. The CDR3 is made up of 14 amino acids. Germline V lookup: CDR1 SGHNT, CDR2 YENEEA. V gave up 5 bases and J gave up 2 bases, with 10 bases separating them. The CDR3 DNA is TGTGCCAGCAGCCCCGGGCTAGCCTACAATGAGCAGTTCTTC. Its protein is CASSPGLAYNEQFF.

This rearrangement joins TRBV19 to TRBJ2-6, with TRBD2 matching over 13 bases. This CDR3 has 19 amino acids. V was pared by 4 bases and J by 2 bases, with 8 bases of the junction left unmatched. In germline, CDR1 is LNHDA, CDR2 SQIVND (reference sequence). The CDR3 nucleotides are TGTGCCAGTAGTACGCCGGGACTAGCGGGACAGGCTGGGGCCAACGTCCTGACTTTC. Protein product: CASSTPGLAGQAGANVLTF.

CDR3 nucleotides: TGTGCCAGCACCGCAAGCAGGGACCGCGGGTTCTTT. It encodes CASTASRDRGFF. The chain combines TRBV2 with TRBJ1-1, with D tentatively TRBD1 (5 bases). Germline CDR1 is SNHLY and CDR2 is FYNNEI. The CDR3 is 12 amino acids. V shed 7 bases and J shed 14 bases, with 20 bases lying between them.

The chain is built from TRBV23-1 and TRBJ1-1; TRBD1 agrees at 9 bases. TRBV23-1 is reported as an ORF; its role is uncertain. The CDR3 runs to 13 residues. With V trimmed by 6 bases and J by 3 bases, 2 bases remained unmatched. DNA for the CDR3: TGCGCCAGCAGCCGGGACAGGGACACTGAAGCTTTCTTT. The encoded protein is CASSRDRDTEAFF.

The chain joins TRBV19 to TRBJ2-5; TRBD2 agrees at 8 bases. The CDR3 extends over 13 amino acids. CDR1 and CDR2 (germline): LNHDA, SQIVND (reference sequence). Trimming took 4 bases from V and 8 from J; bases not matched to a gene: 6. The CDR3 protein is CASSTLAGKTQYF. For the CDR3, the DNA is TGTGCCAGTAGTACCCTAGCGGGTAAAACCCAGTACTTC.

This clone was found once. The CDR3 DNA follows: TGTGCCAGCAGCTTAATGGGGATACCTAACTACGAGCAGTACTTC. Its translation is CASSLMGIPNYEQYF. The chain couples TRBV7-3 to TRBJ2-7; D is undetermined. This CDR3 is 15 amino acids long. Trimming left V 1 base short and J 3 bases short, with 13 bases between. CDR1 is SGHTA, CDR2 FQGTGA, per germline.

Only one count was recorded for this clone. The chain links TRBV7-2 to TRBJ2-7; D is ambiguous. From germline, CDR1 is SGHTA and CDR2 FQGNSA. CDR3 size: 14 residues. V lost 2 bases, J lost 1 base, and 9 bases lay in between. CDR3 protein: CASSLYRQSYEQYF. The CDR3 region has the DNA TGTGCCAGCAGCTTATATCGACAATCCTACGAGCAGTACTTC.

This chain uses TRBV9 with TRBJ1-1; D is undetermined. The V end was cut by 0 bases, the J end by 4 bases, with 13 bases between. This CDR3 region has 15 residues. Per germline, CDR1 SGDLS and CDR2 YYNGEE. The DNA of the CDR3 is TGTGCCAGCAGCGTAGCTCACAGACTTGCCACTGAAGCTTTCTTT. This codes for CASSVAHRLATEAFF.

V gene TRBV7-8 combines with J gene TRBJ1-5, with 12 bases lining up with TRBD1. The germline V gene encodes CDR1 SGHVS and CDR2 FQNEAQ. V lost 4 bases and J lost 7; bases outside the gene matches: 5. This CDR3 comprises 15 residues. The DNA for the CDR3 is TGTGCCAGCAGCTCACGGGACAGGGGGCAACAGCCCCAGCATTTT. Its protein product is CASSSRDRGQQPQHF.

The DNA of the CDR3 is TGTGCCACCAGCAGAGAGGAGAACACAATCTATGGCTACACCTTC. Its protein is CATSREENTIYGYTF. The chain employs TRBV15 and TRBJ1-2; no clear D gene. From germline, CDR1 is LNHNV and CDR2 YYDKDF (reference sequence). This CDR3 is built from 15 residues. Trimming stripped 0 bases from V and 4 bases from J, with 12 bases between.

The chain employs TRBV6-4 and TRBJ2-2; no clear D gene. The V end was cut by 6 bases, the J end by 0 bases, with 8 bases between. The CDR3 consists of 14 residues. Germline-derived CDR1 and CDR2 are MRHNA and SNTAGT. The CDR3 DNA is TGTGCCAGCAGCGGAAACGCGAACACCGGGGAGCTGTTTTTT. It codes for CASSGNANTGELFF.

The chain links TRBV6-4 to TRBJ1-5; TRBD1 matches 8 bases. The ends lost 3 bases at V and 10 bases at J; junction bases unmatched: 17. This CDR3 has 17 amino acids. Germline CDR1 MRHNA, CDR2 SNTAGT. The CDR3 region is CASSEGQGPFANSPQHF. CDR3 DNA sequence: TGTGCCAGCAGTGAAGGACAGGGACCGTTCGCTAACTCTCCCCAGCATTTT.

The rearrangement links TRBV19 to TRBJ2-5; TRBD1 agrees at 8 bases. Germline V CDR1 and CDR2: LNHDA, SQIVND (reference sequence). The J segment lost 4 bases and the V segment lost 4 bases, leaving 5 bases of the junction unmatched. The CDR3 covers 14 residues. CDR3: CASSRGQAPETQYF. CDR3 DNA sequence: TGTGCCAGTAGTAGGGGACAGGCCCCAGAGACCCAGTACTTC.

J is TRBJ2-7 and V is TRBV6-1; TRBD2 aligns across 7 bases. Germline V gene data show CDR1 as MNHNS and CDR2 as SASEGT. The CDR3 runs to 13 residues. The ends lost 3 bases at V and 5 bases at J; junction bases unmatched: 4. DNA of the CDR3: TGTGCCAGCAGTGATTGGGGGGGGAACGAGCAGTACTTC. Its protein product is CASSDWGGNEQYF.

This clone was recorded only once. One junction end disagrees with the germline gene, perhaps due to a read error. The chain has TRBV5-4 and TRBJ1-5; D is ambiguous. The CDR3 length is 12 residues. The germline CDR1 and CDR2 sequences are SGHNT and YYREEE (reference sequence). The CDR3 bases are TGTGCCAGCAGCTTGCCGGGTCAGCTCCAGCATTTT. This codes for CASSLPGQLQHF.

The chain uses TRBV7-9 and TRBJ1-2; D is undetermined. Looked up from germline, CDR1 is SEHNR and CDR2 is FQNEAQ (reference sequence). With 5 bases removed from V and 8 bases from J, the gap between germline ends came to 24 bases. The CDR3 has 16 amino acids. CDR3 nucleotides: TGTGCCAGCAGCCCGCCGGGTGGGCGCGCCCTTTTAGGCTACACCTTC. Encoded protein: CASSPPGGRALLGYTF.

V usage is TRBV25-1 and J usage is TRBJ1-1; 7 bases are a match to TRBD1. There are 14 residues in the CDR3. Germline V gene sequence: CDR1 MGHDK, CDR2 SYGVNS. V shed 5 bases, J shed 4 bases, and the junction held 7 bases outside the gene matches. The CDR3: CASSPPTGLTEAFF. The CDR3 nucleotides are TGTGCCAGCAGTCCTCCGACAGGGCTCACTGAAGCTTTCTTT.

The rearrangement uses TRBV7-2 and TRBJ1-2; unclear D gene. Germline V gene sequence: CDR1 SGHTA, CDR2 FQGNSA. The CDR3 is 14 amino acids. V was cut by 0 bases and J by 0 bases, with 5 bases left in between. CDR3: CASSLASANYGYTF. The CDR3 coding sequence is TGTGCCAGCAGCTTAGCGTCAGCTAACTATGGCTACACCTTC. The full variable domain, in which reference TRBV7-2 and TRBJ1-2 provide the parts outside the CDR3, is GAGVSQSPSNKVTEKGKDVELRCDPISGHTALYWYRQSLGQGLEFLIYFQGNSAPDKSGLPSDRFSAERTGGSVSTLTIQRTQQEDSAVYLCASSLASANYGYTFGSGTRLTVV.

The rearrangement joins TRBV29-1 to TRBJ2-5, with D maybe TRBD2 (5 bases). CDR3 size: 13 residues. Germline-derived CDR1 and CDR2 are SQVTM and ANQGSEA. Trimming shortened V by 6 bases and J by 3 bases, and 14 bases separated the two germline ends. The CDR3 region is CSVSRATKETQYF. DNA of the CDR3: TGCAGCGTCTCGAGGGCGACTAAAGAGACCCAGTACTTC.

The V and J genes are TRBV2 and TRBJ1-2; perhaps TRBD1 as D (6 bases). Germline CDR1 reads SNHLY; CDR2 reads FYNNEI. This CDR3 has 13 residues. With 6 bases removed from V and 3 bases from J, the gap between germline ends came to 11 bases. CDR3 sequence (DNA): TGTGCCAGCAGGTACAGGGAAGACTATGGCTACACCTTC. Translation: CASRYREDYGYTF.